The next 3 T cell receptor beta chains were all read from a single sample in a study of early T cells in non-severe SARS-CoV-2 infection. From the 5' RACE reads, TCRdb called clonotypes with MiXCR, one entry per CDR3 protein. The table shows 80,000 or so distinct CDR3 sequences, with roughly a sixth occurring only once. Sequencing used whole blood. The source is an adult who was a healthcare worker with PCR-confirmed SARS-CoV-2 infection or an uninfected control (not recorded which).

This clonotype showed up many times. This chain joins TRBV7-9 and TRBJ2-3; TRBD2 matches at 11 bases. CDR1 SEHNR and CDR2 FQNEAQ come from the germline V gene (reference sequence). The CDR3 totals 17 residues. The V segment lost 4 bases and the J segment 0 bases; nucleotides outside the gene matches: 6. CDR3 in amino acids: CASSSLGLAASTDTQYF. The CDR3 bases are TGTGCCAGCAGCTCCCTGGGACTAGCGGCTAGCACAGATACGCAGTATTTT.

Ten or more counts support this clonotype. V gene TRBV20-1 combines with J gene TRBJ2-3; D call uncertain. Trimming shortened V by 5 bases and J by 0 bases, and 9 bases separated the two germline ends. The CDR3 has 13 amino acids. Germline V gene lookup returns CDR1 DFQATT and CDR2 SNEGSKA (reference sequence). CDR3 DNA sequence: TGCAGTGCTGGACCCTTGAGCACAGATACGCAGTATTTT. It translates to CSAGPLSTDTQYF.

This clonotype was recorded a few times. This sequence joins TRBV5-6 and TRBJ2-7, with D maybe TRBD2 (6 bases). Trimming pared 0 bases from V and 5 bases from J, leaving 9 bases between. The germline V gene has CDR1 SGHDT and CDR2 YYEEEE. The CDR3 runs 13 residues. CDR3 nucleotides: TGTGCCAGCAGCTTGGGAGGAGGGAACGAGCAGTACTTC. It yields the protein CASSLGGGNEQYF.